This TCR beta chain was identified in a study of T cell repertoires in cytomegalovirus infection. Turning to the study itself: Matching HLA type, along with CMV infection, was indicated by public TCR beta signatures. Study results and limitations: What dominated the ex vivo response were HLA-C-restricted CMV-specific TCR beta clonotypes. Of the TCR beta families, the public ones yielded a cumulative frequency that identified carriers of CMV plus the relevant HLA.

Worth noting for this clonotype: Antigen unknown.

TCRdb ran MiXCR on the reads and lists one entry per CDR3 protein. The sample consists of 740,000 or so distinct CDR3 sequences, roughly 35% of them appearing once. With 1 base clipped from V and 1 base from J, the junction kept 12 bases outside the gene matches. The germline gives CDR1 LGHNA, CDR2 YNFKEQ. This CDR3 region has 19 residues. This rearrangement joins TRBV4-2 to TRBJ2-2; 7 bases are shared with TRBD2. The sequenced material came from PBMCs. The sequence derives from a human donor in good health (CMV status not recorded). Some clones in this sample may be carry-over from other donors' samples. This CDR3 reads CASSQVLNAGEMNTGELFF. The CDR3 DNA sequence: TGTGCCAGCAGCCAAGTCCTGAACGCGGGAGAAATGAACACCGGGGAGCTGTTTTTT.